What follows are 5 T cell receptor beta chains derived from one specimen sequenced in a study of blood T cell repertoires in COVID-19. This table comes from immunoSEQ multiplex PCR, and its TCRdb copy is limited to in-frame clones, with some not included. This sample yields over 60,000 clones, of which under 90% are seen a single time; about 11% belongs to the top ten. The specimen sequenced was peripheral blood. These receptors came from a man aged 65 to 85 with active or convalescent COVID-19.

V usage is TRBV2 and J usage is TRBJ1-2, with D possibly matching TRBD1 (5 bases). The CDR3 runs 14 residues. Germline loops: CDR1 SNHLY, CDR2 FYNNEI. The V end was cut by 4 bases, the J end by 8 bases, with 17 bases between. The CDR3 bases are TGTGCCAGCAGTGTCGGGGGGACCATAGGGGGCTACACCTTC. Encoded protein: CASSVGGTIGGYTF.

This chain connects TRBV28 to TRBJ2-1, with 9 bases identical to TRBD2. The germline CDR1 and CDR2 sequences are MDHEN and SYDVKM. The CDR3 contains 17 residues. Unmatched junction bases numbered 18, after V lost 6 bases and J lost 9 bases. CDR3 residues: CASRYPGSAGGRSEQFF. CDR3 coding DNA: TGTGCCAGCAGATACCCGGGGTCGGCGGGAGGGCGGAGTGAGCAGTTCTTC.

CDR3 coding DNA: TGCGCCAGCAGCTTGTTGATCCTAGCGGGAGAAGTATCCTACAATGAGCAGTTCTTC. Its protein product is CASSLLILAGEVSYNEQFF. The chain employs TRBV5-1 and TRBJ2-1; 10 bases align to TRBD2. CDR1 is SGHRS, CDR2 YFSETQ, per germline. The junction had 11 bases not matched to a gene; V was cut back by 1 base and J by 1 base. CDR3 length equals 19 residues.

This clone was counted once. The V and J genes are TRBV4-1 and TRBJ1-4; unclear D gene. The CDR3 has 17 residues. The germline V gene has CDR1 MGHRA and CDR2 YSYEKL. Between the trimmed V and J ends, which lost 1 base and 4 bases, there was a span of 16 bases. CDR3 amino acids: CASSQGGARIINEKLFF. The CDR3 DNA follows: TGCGCCAGCAGCCAAGGAGGCGCGCGAATCATTAATGAAAAACTGTTTTTT.

The genes are TRBV24-1 and TRBJ2-2; 9 nucleotides align to TRBD1. The CDR3 sequence is 16 residues long. J was trimmed by 3 bases and V by 2 bases; bases with no gene match: 3. Germline CDR1 is KGHDR and CDR2 is SFDVKD. The CDR3: CATSDSGTGYTGELFF. In nucleotides, the CDR3 is TGTGCCACCAGTGATTCCGGGACAGGGTACACCGGGGAGCTGTTTTTT.